The 21 T cell receptor beta chains given below trace back to one sample, sequenced in a study of cytomegalovirus exposure and HLA in healthy donors. The PCR had 60 Vbeta and 13 Jbeta primers. Data came from immunoSEQ multiplex PCR; TCRdb stores just in-frame clones and leaves some out. The table lists about 160,000 clones, roughly 88% of them singletons. The sequenced sample consisted of PBMCs. The receptor source for this set is a man in his forties or fifties in good health and CMV-seropositive.

The chain links TRBV12-5 to TRBJ2-7; D might be TRBD1 (6 bases). Germline CDR1 LGHNT, CDR2 FRNRAP. Deletions cut 3 bases from V and 2 bases from J, with 17 bases between. The CDR3 extends over 16 amino acids. The CDR3 spells CASGFSNRDVTYEQYF. CDR3 DNA sequence: TGTGCTAGTGGTTTCTCCAACAGGGACGTCACCTACGAGCAGTACTTC.

This chain uses TRBV7-9 with TRBJ2-1; the match to TRBD2 covers 14 bases. Germline loops: CDR1 SEHNR, CDR2 FQNEAQ (reference sequence). CDR3 size: 15 residues. With 5 bases clipped from V and 7 bases from J, the junction kept 4 bases outside the gene matches. The CDR3 is CASSPRLAGGNEQFF. CDR3 DNA sequence: TGTGCCAGCAGCCCGAGACTAGCGGGGGGGAATGAGCAGTTCTTC.

The rearrangement uses TRBV6-1 and TRBJ1-6; the D gene is possibly TRBD1 (6 bases). The germline V and J ends were trimmed by 2 bases and 10 bases, with 18 bases remaining between them. The CDR3 contains 16 residues. Germline CDR1 reads MNHNS; CDR2 reads SASEGT. As DNA, the CDR3 is TGTGCCAGCAGTGAATCGGACAGCCCAATCTGGTCACCCCTCCACTTT. It translates to CASSESDSPIWSPLHF.

This chain joins TRBV19 and TRBJ1-1, with D possibly matching TRBD1 (5 bases). From germline, CDR1 is LNHDA and CDR2 SQIVND (reference sequence). This CDR3 has 14 amino acids. V was pared by 5 bases and J by 1 base, with 11 bases between. CDR3 DNA sequence: TGTGCCAGTAGTCCTGGGGCCACGAACACTGAAGCTTTCTTT. Its translation is CASSPGATNTEAFF.

The chain couples TRBV6-1 to TRBJ1-5; perhaps TRBD1 as D (5 bases). This CDR3 contains 14 residues. CDR1 MNHNS and CDR2 SASEGT come from the germline V gene. Deletions cut 1 base from V and 7 bases from J, with 11 bases between. CDR3 region: CASSEGRGGQPQHF. The CDR3, as DNA: TGTGCCAGCAGTGAAGGTAGGGGTGGACAGCCCCAGCATTTT.

This CDR3 reads CASSRPTTRSEQYF. The CDR3 DNA follows: TGTGCCAGCAGCCGCCCAACTACTAGAAGCGAGCAGTACTTC. The chain uses TRBV7-2 and TRBJ2-7, with a tentative D call TRBD2 (5 bases). With 5 bases removed from V and 6 bases from J, the gap between germline ends came to 17 bases. Germline values: CDR1 SGHTA, CDR2 FQGNSA. The CDR3 consists of 14 residues. Full variable domain (rest looked up from reference TRBV7-2 and TRBJ2-7): GAGVSQSPSNKVTEKGKDVELRCDPISGHTALYWYRQSLGQGLEFLIYFQGNSAPDKSGLPSDRFSAERTGGSVSTLTIQRTQQEDSAVYLCASSRPTTRSEQYFGPGTRLTVT.

This rearrangement joins TRBV5-5 to TRBJ1-2, with D possibly matching TRBD1 (5 bases). V lost 0 bases, J lost 7 bases, and 19 bases lay in between. From germline, CDR1 is SGHKS and CDR2 YYEKEE (reference sequence). This CDR3 contains 16 residues. The CDR3 protein is CASSLEGAGRLGGYTF. CDR3 coding DNA: TGTGCCAGCAGCTTGGAAGGGGCAGGGAGGCTGGGTGGCTACACCTTC.

This chain connects TRBV10-3 to TRBJ2-3; 8 bases line up with TRBD1. The germline gives CDR1 ENHRY, CDR2 SYGVKD. The J segment lost 1 base and the V segment lost 10 bases, leaving 4 bases of the junction unmatched. The CDR3 loop spans 13 amino acids. The CDR3 DNA sequence: TGTGCCACCTCGACAGGGGGCACAGATACGCAGTATTTT. Protein sequence: CATSTGGTDTQYF.

This chain connects TRBV6-5 to TRBJ2-1, with a possible D match to TRBD2 (5 bases). Germline CDR1 MNHEY, CDR2 SVGAGI. Trimming took 8 bases from V and 2 from J, leaving 7 bases between them. The CDR3 has 12 residues. CDR3 DNA sequence: TGTGCCAGCGGCGGGCCCTACAATGAGCAGTTCTTC. Translated: CASGGPYNEQFF.

The gene calls are TRBV7-8 and TRBJ2-5, with 10 positions matching TRBD2. The CDR3 contains 17 residues. Germline trimming cut 5 bases from V and 2 bases from J; bases unmatched to any gene: 11. CDR1 and CDR2 from the germline V gene are SGHVS and FQNEAQ. This chain's CDR3 is CASSPAGAGGVQETQYF. Written as DNA, the CDR3 is TGTGCCAGCAGCCCCGCGGGAGCGGGAGGGGTACAAGAGACCCAGTACTTC.

This sequence joins TRBV13 and TRBJ2-3; 7 nucleotides agree with TRBD1. In germline, CDR1 is PRHDT, CDR2 FYEKMQ (reference sequence). V lost 5 bases and J lost 0; bases outside the gene matches: 11. The CDR3 runs 17 residues. The CDR3 reads CASSTRTGDPSTDTQYF. As DNA, the CDR3 is TGTGCCAGCAGCACTCGTACAGGGGACCCTAGCACAGATACGCAGTATTTT.

The DNA for the CDR3 is TGTGCCAGCAGCTTGTTCCCCGGGACAGATTTCACAGATACGCAGTATTTT. It specifies CASSLFPGTDFTDTQYF. V usage is TRBV5-6 and J usage is TRBJ2-3; 7 nucleotides match TRBD1. The CDR3 runs to 17 residues. In germline, CDR1 is SGHDT, CDR2 YYEEEE. V shed 1 base, J shed 2 bases, and the junction held 10 bases outside the gene matches.

This chain joins TRBV14 and TRBJ2-3; maybe TRBD1 (5 bases). The V gene lost 0 bases and the J gene lost 0 bases, with 13 bases spanning the gap. Germline-derived CDR1 and CDR2 are SGHDN and FVKESK. The CDR3 contains 17 residues. CDR3: CASSQDQGTLSTDTQYF. CDR3 coding DNA: TGTGCCAGCAGCCAAGATCAGGGTACCCTTAGCACAGATACGCAGTATTTT.

Here the CDR3 DNA reads TGTGCCAGCAGTTTCCAGGGCCCGAACACCGGGGAGCTGTTTTTT. As protein: CASSFQGPNTGELFF. The chain joins TRBV6-5 to TRBJ2-2, with D perhaps matching TRBD1 (5 bases). This CDR3 region has 15 residues. Per germline, CDR1 MNHEY and CDR2 SVGAGI. V was pared by 4 bases and J by 0 bases, with 9 bases between.

The rearrangement links TRBV4-1 to TRBJ1-2; 10 nucleotides align to TRBD1. With 4 bases clipped from V and 10 bases from J, the junction kept 18 bases outside the gene matches. Germline V gene data show CDR1 as MGHRA and CDR2 as YSYEKL. This CDR3 is 17 amino acids long. The DNA of the CDR3 is TGCGCCAGCAGCCTTGACCCGGGGACAGGGGATCTTGGGGTCTACACCTTC. Its translation is CASSLDPGTGDLGVYTF.

The chain joins TRBV9 to TRBJ2-3; D perhaps matches TRBD1 (5 bases). The CDR3 loop spans 16 amino acids. Trimming pared 3 bases from V and 1 base from J, leaving 15 bases between. The germline gives CDR1 SGDLS, CDR2 YYNGEE. The CDR3 DNA follows: TGTGCCAGCAGCGATTCCTTAGGGGCCCGCACAGATACGCAGTATTTT. It encodes CASSDSLGARTDTQYF.

The chain couples TRBV15 to TRBJ1-1, with a tentative D call TRBD1 (6 bases). The CDR3 has 13 residues. CDR1 is LNHNV, CDR2 YYDKDF, per germline (reference sequence). V lost 4 bases to trimming and J lost 5 bases, with 11 bases between them. This CDR3 is CATSTRGATEAFF. DNA of the CDR3: TGTGCCACCAGCACCCGGGGGGCGACTGAAGCTTTCTTT. The full variable domain, rest sourced from reference TRBV15 and TRBJ1-1, is DAMVIQNPRYQVTQFGKPVTLSCSQTLNHNVMYWYQQKSSQAPKLLFHYYDKDFNNEADTPDNFQSRRPNTSFCFLDIRSPGLGDTAMYLCATSTRGATEAFFGQGTRLTVV.

V is TRBV6-1 and J is TRBJ1-2; TRBD1 might be the D (6 bases). The ends were cut back, 2 bases at V and 4 bases at J, with 11 bases in the middle. This CDR3 has 14 residues. Germline loops: CDR1 MNHNS, CDR2 SASEGT. In DNA, the CDR3 is TGTGCCAGCAGTGAACGGGGACATCTCTATGGCTACACCTTC. This encodes CASSERGHLYGYTF.

V usage is TRBV7-2 and J usage is TRBJ2-1, with D tentatively TRBD1 (6 bases). Deletions cut 1 base from V and 13 bases from J, with 11 bases between. The CDR3 is 12 residues long. Per the germline V gene, CDR1 is SGHTA and CDR2 is FQGNSA. CDR3 bases: TGTGCCAGCAGCTTAGGGGGGACAAACCAGTTCTTC. Translation: CASSLGGTNQFF.

V usage is TRBV10-2 and J usage is TRBJ1-1; tentatively, D is TRBD1 (6 bases). With 3 bases removed from V and 0 bases from J, the gap between germline ends came to 8 bases. There are 14 residues in the CDR3. Germline CDR1 and CDR2: WSHSY and SAAADI. The CDR3 DNA reads TGCGCCAGCAGTGATTGGACAGTGAACACTGAAGCTTTCTTT. Its translation: CASSDWTVNTEAFF.

The chain uses TRBV5-4 and TRBJ2-2; TRBD1 aligns across 9 bases. Trimming at V came to 3 bases and at J to 7 bases, leaving 7 bases not matched to a gene. This CDR3 contains 15 residues. Per germline, CDR1 SGHNT and CDR2 YYREEE (reference sequence). For the CDR3, the DNA is TGTGCCAGCAGCTCGGACAGGGGTATTATCGGGGAGCTGTTTTTT. Translating gives CASSSDRGIIGELFF. Together with reference TRBV5-4 and TRBJ2-2, the CDR3 gives the full variable domain: ETGVTQSPTHLIKTRGQQVTLRCSSQSGHNTVSWYQQALGQGPQFIFQYYREEENGRGNFPPRFSGLQFPNYSSELNVNALELDDSALYLCASSSDRGIIGELFFGEGSRLTVL.